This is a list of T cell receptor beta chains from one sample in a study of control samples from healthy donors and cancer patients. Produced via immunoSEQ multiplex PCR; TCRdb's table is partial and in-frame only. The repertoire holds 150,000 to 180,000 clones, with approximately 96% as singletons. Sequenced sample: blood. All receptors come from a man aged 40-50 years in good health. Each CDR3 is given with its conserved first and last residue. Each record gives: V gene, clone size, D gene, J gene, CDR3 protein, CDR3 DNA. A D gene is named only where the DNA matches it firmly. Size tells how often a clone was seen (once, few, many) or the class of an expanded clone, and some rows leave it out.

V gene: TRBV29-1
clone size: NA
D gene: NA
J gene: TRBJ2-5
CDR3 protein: CSVEDARSQETQYF
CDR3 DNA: TGCAGCGTTGAAGATGCTCGTAGCCAAGAGACCCAGTACTTC

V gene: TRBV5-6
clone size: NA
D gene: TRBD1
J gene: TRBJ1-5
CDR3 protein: CASSSWTGGNQPQHF
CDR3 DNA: TGTGCCAGCAGCTCTTGGACAGGGGGCAATCAGCCCCAGCATTTT

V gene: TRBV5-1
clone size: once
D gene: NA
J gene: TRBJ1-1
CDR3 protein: CASSSQGNTEAFF
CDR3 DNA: TGCGCCAGCAGCTCCCAGGGTAACACTGAAGCTTTCTTT

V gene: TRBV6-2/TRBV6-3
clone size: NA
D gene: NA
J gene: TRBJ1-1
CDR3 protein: CASSYDPSGNTEAFF
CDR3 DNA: TGTGCCAGCAGTTACGACCCTTCCGGGAACACTGAAGCTTTCTTT

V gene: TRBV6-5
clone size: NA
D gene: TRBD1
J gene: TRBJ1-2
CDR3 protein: CASHRGYYGYTF
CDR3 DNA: TGTGCGAGCCACAGGGGCTACTATGGCTACACCTTC

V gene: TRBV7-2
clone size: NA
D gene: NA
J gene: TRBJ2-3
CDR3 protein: CASSPPWGLQYF
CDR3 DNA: TGTGCCAGCAGCCCACCGTGGGGTCTGCAGTATTTT

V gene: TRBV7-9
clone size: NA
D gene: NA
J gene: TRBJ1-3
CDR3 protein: CATDNRGGGNTIYF
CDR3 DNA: TGTGCCACCGACAATAGAGGGGGTGGAAACACCATATATTTT

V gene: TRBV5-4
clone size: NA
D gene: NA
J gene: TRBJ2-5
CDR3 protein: CASSSQGRQTQYF
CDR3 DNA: TGTGCCAGCAGCTCACAGGGCCGGCAGACCCAGTACTTC

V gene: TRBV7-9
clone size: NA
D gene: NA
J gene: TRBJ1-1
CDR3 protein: CASSVEGNTEAFF
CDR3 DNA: TGTGCCAGCAGTGTTGAAGGAAACACTGAAGCTTTCTTT

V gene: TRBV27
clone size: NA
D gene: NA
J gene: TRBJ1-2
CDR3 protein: CASSGQPGGYTF
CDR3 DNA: TGTGCCAGCAGTGGACAGCCCGGGGGCTACACCTTC

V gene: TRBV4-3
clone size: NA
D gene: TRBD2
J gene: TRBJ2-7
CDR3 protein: CASSQSPASGDSYEQYF
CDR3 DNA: TGCGCCAGCAGCCAATCCCCGGCTAGCGGAGACTCCTACGAGCAGTACTTC

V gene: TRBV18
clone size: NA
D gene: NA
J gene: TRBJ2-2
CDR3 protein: CASSPLSAGNTGELFF
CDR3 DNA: TGTGCCAGCTCACCGTTATCAGCGGGGAACACCGGGGAGCTGTTTTTT

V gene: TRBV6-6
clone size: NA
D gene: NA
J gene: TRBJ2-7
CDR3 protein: CASGRPAYEQYF
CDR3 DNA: TGTGCCAGCGGTCGACCGGCCTACGAGCAGTACTTC

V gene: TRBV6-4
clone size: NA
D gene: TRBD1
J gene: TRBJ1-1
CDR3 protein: CASSDSGTDNSEAFF
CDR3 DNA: TGTGCCAGCAGTGACTCGGGGACAGATAATTCTGAAGCTTTCTTT

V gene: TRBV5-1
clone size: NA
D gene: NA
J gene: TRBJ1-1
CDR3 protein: CASSLVAGENTEAFF
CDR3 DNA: TGCGCCAGCAGCTTGGTAGCCGGGGAAAACACTGAAGCTTTCTTT

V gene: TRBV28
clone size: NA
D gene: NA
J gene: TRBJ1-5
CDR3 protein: CASRREGPQHF
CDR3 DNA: TGTGCCAGCAGGCGGGAGGGGCCCCAGCATTTT

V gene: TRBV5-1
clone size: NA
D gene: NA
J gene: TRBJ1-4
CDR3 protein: CASRPSWRGNEKLFF
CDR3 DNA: TGCGCCAGCAGGCCGTCCTGGAGGGGTAATGAAAAACTGTTTTTT

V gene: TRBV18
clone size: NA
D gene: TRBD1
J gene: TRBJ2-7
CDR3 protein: CASSQGQGQGQYF
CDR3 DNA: TGTGCCAGCTCACAGGGACAGGGCCAAGGGCAGTACTTC

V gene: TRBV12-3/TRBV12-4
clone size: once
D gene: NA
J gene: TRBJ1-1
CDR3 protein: CASRSLTDTEAFF
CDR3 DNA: TGTGCCAGCAGATCGTTGACTGACACTGAAGCTTTCTTT

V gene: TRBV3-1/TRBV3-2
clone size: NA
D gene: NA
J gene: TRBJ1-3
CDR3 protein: CASSHGGGLEWRNTIYF
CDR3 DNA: TGTGCCAGCAGCCATGGAGGGGGTCTCGAATGGAGGAACACCATATATTTT

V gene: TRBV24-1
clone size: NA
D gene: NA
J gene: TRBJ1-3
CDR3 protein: CATSDSVDSGGGNTIYF
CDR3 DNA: TGTGCCACCAGTGATTCCGTCGACTCAGGAGGAGGAAACACCATATATTTT

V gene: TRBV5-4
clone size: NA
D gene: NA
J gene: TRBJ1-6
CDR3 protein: CASSQPGDNSPLHF
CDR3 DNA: TGTGCCAGCAGCCAGCCGGGGGATAATTCACCCCTCCACTTT

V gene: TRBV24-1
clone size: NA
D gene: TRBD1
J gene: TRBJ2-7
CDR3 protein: CATSDRSAGTGEGEQYF
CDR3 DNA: TGTGCCACCAGTGATCGATCCGCCGGGACAGGTGAGGGCGAGCAGTACTTC

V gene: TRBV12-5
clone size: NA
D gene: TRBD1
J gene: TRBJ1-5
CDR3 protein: CASDTQTGGDGQPQHF
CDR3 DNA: TGTGCTAGTGACACCCAAACAGGGGGCGATGGGCAGCCCCAGCATTTT

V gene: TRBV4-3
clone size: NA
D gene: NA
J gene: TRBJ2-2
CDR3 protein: CASSQGPNTGELFF
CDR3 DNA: TGCGCCAGCAGCCAAGGGCCCAACACCGGGGAGCTGTTTTTT

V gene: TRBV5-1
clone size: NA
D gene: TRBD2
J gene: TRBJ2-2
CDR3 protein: CASSRGGADTGELFF
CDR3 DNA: TGCGCCAGCAGCCGCGGGGGGGCGGACACCGGGGAGCTGTTTTTT

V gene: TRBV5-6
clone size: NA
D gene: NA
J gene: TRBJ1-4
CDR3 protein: CASSLGREEKLFF
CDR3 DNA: TGTGCCAGCAGCTTGGGTAGAGAGGAAAAACTGTTTTTT

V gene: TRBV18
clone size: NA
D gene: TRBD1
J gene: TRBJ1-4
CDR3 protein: CASSGTGNEKLFF
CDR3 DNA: TGTGCCAGCTCGGGGACAGGGAATGAAAAACTGTTTTTT

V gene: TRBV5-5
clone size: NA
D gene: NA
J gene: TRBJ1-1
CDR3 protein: CASSLEGISSEAFF
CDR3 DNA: TGTGCCAGCAGCTTGGAGGGGATCTCATCTGAAGCTTTCTTT

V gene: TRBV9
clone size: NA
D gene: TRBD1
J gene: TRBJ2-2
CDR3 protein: CASSVGQGGTGELFF
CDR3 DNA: TGTGCCAGCAGCGTAGGACAGGGGGGAACCGGGGAGCTGTTTTTT

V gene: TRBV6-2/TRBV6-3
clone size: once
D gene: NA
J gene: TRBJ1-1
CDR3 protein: CASSYSIRGGGAFF
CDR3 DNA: TGTGCCAGCAGTTACTCGATTAGGGGAGGGGGAGCTTTCTTT

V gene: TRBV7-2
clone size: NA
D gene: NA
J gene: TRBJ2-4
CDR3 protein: CASSNQGGKNIQYF
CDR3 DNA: TGTGCCAGCAGCAATCAGGGAGGTAAAAACATTCAGTACTTC

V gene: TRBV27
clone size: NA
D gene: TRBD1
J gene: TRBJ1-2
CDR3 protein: CASSLTGVGNYGYTF
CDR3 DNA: TGTGCCAGCAGTTTAACAGGGGTCGGAAACTATGGCTACACCTTC

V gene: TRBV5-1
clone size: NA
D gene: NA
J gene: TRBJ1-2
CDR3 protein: CASSLDPGNYGYTF
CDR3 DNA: TGCGCCAGCAGCTTGGATCCGGGGAACTATGGCTACACCTTC

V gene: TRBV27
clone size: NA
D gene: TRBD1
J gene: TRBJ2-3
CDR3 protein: CASSWDRNGADTQYF
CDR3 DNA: TGTGCCAGCAGTTGGGACAGGAATGGGGCAGATACGCAGTATTTT

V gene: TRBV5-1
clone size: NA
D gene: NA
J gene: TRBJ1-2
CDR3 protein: CASSLGWGNYGYTF
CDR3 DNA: TGCGCCAGCAGCTTGGGATGGGGTAACTATGGCTACACCTTC

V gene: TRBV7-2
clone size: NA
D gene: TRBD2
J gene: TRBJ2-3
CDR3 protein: CASSLTAGGYPSTDTQYF
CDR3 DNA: TGTGCCAGCAGCTTGACAGCGGGGGGGTACCCTAGCACAGATACGCAGTATTTT

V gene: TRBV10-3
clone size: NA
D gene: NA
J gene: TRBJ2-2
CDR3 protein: CAISEGATNTGELFF
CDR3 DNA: TGTGCCATCAGTGAGGGCGCGACGAACACCGGGGAGCTGTTTTTT

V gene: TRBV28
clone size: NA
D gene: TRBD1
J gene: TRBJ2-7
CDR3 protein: CASSETGAWEQYF
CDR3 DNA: TGTGCCAGCAGTGAGACAGGGGCCTGGGAGCAGTACTTC

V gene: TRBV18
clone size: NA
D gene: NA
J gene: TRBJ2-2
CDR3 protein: CASSPPGSGELFF
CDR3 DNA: TGTGCCAGCTCACCACCGGGGTCCGGGGAGCTGTTTTTT

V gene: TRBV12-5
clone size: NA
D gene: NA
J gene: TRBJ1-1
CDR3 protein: CASGLSPSTEAFF
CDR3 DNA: TGTGCTAGTGGCCTGTCACCAAGCACTGAAGCTTTCTTT